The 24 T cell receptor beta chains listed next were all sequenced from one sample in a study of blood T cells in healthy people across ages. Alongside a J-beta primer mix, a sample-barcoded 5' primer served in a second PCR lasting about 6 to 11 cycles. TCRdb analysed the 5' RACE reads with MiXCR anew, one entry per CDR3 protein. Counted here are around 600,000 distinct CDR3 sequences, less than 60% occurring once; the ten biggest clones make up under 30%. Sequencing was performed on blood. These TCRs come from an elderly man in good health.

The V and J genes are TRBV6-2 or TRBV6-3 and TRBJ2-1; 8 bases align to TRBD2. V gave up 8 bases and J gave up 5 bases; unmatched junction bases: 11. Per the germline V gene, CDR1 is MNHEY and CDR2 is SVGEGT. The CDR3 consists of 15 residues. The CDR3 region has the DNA TGTGCCAGCTCTGACGGGGGGGAGAGGCACAATGAGCAGTTCTTC. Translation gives CASSDGGERHNEQFF.

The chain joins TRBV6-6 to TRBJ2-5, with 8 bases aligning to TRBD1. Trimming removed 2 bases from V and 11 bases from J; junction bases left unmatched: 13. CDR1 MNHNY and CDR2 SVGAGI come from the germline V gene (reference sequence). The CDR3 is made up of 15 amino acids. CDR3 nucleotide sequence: TGTGCCAGCAGTTACGGGCAGGGGGCTCGTAATGAGCAGTACTTC. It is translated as CASSYGQGARNEQYF.

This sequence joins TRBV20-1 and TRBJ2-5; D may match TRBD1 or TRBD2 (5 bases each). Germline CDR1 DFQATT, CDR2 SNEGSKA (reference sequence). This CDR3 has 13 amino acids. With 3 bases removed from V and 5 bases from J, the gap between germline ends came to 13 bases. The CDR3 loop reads CSASDGAVETQYF. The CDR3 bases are TGCAGTGCTAGTGACGGGGCTGTGGAGACCCAGTACTTC.

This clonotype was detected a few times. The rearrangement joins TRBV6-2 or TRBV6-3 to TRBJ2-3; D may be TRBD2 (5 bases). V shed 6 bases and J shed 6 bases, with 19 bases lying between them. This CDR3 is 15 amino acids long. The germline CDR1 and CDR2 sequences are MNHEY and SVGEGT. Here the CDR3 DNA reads TGTGCCAGCAGCCACATGACCCTAGCTTGGGATACGCAGTATTTT. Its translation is CASSHMTLAWDTQYF.

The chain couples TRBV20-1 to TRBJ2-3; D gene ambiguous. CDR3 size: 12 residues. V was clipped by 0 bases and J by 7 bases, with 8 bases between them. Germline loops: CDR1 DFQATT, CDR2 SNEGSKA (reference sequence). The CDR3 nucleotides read TGCAGTGCTAGAGATAAGGGAAATACGCAGTATTTT. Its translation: CSARDKGNTQYF.

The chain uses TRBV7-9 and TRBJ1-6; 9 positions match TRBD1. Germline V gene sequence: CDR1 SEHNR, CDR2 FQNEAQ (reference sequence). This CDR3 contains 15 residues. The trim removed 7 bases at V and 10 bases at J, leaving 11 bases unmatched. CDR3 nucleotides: TGTGCCAGCACCTGGGGGACAGGGTTTGGATCACCCCTCCACTTT. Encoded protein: CASTWGTGFGSPLHF. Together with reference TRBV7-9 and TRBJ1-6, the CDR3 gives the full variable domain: DTGVSQNPRHKITKRGQNVTFRCDPISEHNRLYWYRQTLGQGPEFLTYFQNEAQLEKSRLLSDRFSAERPKGSFSTLEIQRTEQGDSAMYLCASTWGTGFGSPLHFGNGTRLTVT.

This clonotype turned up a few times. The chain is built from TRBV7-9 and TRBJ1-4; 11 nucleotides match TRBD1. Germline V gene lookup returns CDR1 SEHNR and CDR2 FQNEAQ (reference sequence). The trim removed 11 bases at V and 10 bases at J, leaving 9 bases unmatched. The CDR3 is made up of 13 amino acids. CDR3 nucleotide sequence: TGTGCCGGACAGGGGGCGCAGAGTGGAAAACTGTTTTTT. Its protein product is CAGQGAQSGKLFF.

DNA of the CDR3: TGTGCTAGTGGTTTCGGGACAGGTTACCCCGGCTCCTACGAGCAGTACTTC. Protein sequence: CASGFGTGYPGSYEQYF. The chain combines TRBV12-5 with TRBJ2-7, with 8 bases that match TRBD1. Trimming at V came to 3 bases and at J to 0 bases, leaving 10 bases not matched to a gene. The germline gives CDR1 LGHNT, CDR2 FRNRAP. The CDR3 runs 17 residues. The full variable domain, in which reference TRBV12-5 and TRBJ2-7 provide the parts outside the CDR3, is DARVTQTPRHKVTEMGQEVTMRCQPILGHNTVFWYRQTMMQGLELLAYFRNRAPLDDSGMPKDRFSAEMPDATLATLKIQPSEPRDSAVYFCASGFGTGYPGSYEQYFGPGTRLTVT.

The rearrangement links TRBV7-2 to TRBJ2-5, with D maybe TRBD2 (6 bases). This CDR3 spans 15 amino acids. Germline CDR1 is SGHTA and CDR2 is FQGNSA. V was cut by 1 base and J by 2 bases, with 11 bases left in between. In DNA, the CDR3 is TGTGCCAGCAGCTTAGACCCGGGGAGGCAAGAGACCCAGTACTTC. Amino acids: CASSLDPGRQETQYF.

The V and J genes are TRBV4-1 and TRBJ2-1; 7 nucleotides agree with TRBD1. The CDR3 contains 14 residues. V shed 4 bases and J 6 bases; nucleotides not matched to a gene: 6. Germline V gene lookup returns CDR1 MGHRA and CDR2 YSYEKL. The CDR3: CASSLGTVGNEQFF. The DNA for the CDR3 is TGCGCCAGCAGCCTGGGGACAGTTGGCAATGAGCAGTTCTTC.

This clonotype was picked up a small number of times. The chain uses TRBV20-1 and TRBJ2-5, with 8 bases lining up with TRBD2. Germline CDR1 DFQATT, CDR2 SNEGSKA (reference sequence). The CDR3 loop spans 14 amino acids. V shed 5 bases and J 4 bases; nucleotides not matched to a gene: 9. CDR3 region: CSALAGSRGETQYF. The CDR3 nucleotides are TGCAGTGCTTTAGCGGGGAGTCGGGGAGAGACCCAGTACTTC.

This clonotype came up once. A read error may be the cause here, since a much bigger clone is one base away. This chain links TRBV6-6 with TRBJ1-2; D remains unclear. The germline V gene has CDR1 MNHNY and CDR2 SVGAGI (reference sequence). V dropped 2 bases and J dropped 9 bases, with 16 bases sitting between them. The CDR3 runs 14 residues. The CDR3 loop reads CASSYVADRNSYTF. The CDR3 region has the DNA TGTGCCAGCAGTTACGTGGCAGATCGGAATAGCTACACCTTC.

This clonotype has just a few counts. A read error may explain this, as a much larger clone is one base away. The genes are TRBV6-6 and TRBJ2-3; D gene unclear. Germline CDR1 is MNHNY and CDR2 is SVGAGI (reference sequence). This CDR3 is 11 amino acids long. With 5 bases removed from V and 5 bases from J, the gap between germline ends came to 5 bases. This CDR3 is CASSNIDTQYF. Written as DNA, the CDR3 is TGTGCCAGCAGTAACATAGATACGCAGTATTTT.

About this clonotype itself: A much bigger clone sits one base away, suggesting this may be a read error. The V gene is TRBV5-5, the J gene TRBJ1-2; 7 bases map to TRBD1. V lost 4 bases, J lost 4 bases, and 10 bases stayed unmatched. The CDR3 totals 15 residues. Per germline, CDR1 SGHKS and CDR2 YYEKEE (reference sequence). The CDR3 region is CASSPTLGGSYGYTF. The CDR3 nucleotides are TGTGCCAGCAGCCCCACCCTAGGGGGCAGCTATGGCTACACCTTC.

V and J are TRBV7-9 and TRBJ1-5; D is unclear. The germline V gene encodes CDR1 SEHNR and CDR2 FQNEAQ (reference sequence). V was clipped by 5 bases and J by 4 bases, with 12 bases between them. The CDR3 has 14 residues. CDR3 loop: CASSPGWENQPQHF. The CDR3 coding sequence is TGTGCCAGCAGCCCTGGGTGGGAGAATCAGCCCCAGCATTTT.

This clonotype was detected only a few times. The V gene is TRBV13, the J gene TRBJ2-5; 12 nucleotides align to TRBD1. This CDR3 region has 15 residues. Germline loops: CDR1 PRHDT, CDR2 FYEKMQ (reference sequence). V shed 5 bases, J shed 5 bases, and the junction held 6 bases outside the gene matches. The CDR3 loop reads CASSSGTGGLETQYF. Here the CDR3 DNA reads TGTGCCAGCAGCAGCGGGACAGGGGGCTTGGAGACCCAGTACTTC. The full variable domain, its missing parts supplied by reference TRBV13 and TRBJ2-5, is AAGVIQSPRHLIKEKRETATLKCYPIPRHDTVYWYQQGPGQDPQFLISFYEKMQSDKGSIPDRFSAQQFSDYHSELNMSSLELGDSALYFCASSSGTGGLETQYFGPGTRLLVL.

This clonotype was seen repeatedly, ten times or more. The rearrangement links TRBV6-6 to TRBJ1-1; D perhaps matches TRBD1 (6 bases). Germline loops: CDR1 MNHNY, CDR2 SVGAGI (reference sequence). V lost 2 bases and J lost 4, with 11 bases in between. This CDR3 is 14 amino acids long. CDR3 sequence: CASSYGGQSTEAFF. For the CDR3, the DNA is TGTGCCAGCAGTTACGGGGGCCAGTCCACTGAAGCTTTCTTT.

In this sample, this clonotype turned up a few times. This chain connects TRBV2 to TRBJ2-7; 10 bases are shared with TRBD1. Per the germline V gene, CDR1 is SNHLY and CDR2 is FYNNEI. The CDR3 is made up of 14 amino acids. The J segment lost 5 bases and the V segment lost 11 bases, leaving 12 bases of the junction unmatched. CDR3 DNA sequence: TGTGCCTGCCGGGACAGGGGATTAACGGACGAGCAGTACTTC. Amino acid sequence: CACRDRGLTDEQYF.

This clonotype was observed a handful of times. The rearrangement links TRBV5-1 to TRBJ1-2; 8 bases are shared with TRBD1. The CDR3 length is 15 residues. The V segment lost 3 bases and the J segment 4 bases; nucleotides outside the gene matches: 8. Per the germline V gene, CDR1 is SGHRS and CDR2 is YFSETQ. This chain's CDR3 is CASSSEQGDSYGYTF. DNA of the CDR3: TGCGCCAGCAGCTCCGAACAGGGGGATTCCTATGGCTACACCTTC.

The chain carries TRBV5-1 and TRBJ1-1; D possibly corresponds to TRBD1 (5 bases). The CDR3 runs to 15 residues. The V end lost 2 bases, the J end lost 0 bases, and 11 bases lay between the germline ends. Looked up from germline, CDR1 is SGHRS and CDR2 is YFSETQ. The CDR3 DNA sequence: TGCGCCAGCAGCTTAGGGGACCGACTGAACACTGAAGCTTTCTTT. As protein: CASSLGDRLNTEAFF.

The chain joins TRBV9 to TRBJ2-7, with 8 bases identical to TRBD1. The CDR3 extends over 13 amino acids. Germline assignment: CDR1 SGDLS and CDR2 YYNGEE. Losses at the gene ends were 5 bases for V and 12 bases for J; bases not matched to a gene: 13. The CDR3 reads CASSAGGEETLYF. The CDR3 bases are TGTGCCAGCAGTGCAGGGGGCGAGGAGACCCTGTACTTC.

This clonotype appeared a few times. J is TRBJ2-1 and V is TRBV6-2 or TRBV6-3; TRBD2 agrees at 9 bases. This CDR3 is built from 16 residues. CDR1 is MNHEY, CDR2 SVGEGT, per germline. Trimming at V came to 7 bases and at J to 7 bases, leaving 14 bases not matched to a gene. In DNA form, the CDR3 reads TGTGCCAGCACCTCTCCCCTAGCGGGGATTGTTAATGAGCAGTTCTTC. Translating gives CASTSPLAGIVNEQFF.

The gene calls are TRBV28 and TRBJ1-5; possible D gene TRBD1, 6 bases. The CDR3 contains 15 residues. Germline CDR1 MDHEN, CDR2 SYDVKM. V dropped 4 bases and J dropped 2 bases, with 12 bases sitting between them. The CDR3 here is CASSSPGAGNQPQHF. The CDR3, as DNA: TGTGCCAGCAGTTCTCCAGGGGCCGGCAATCAGCCCCAGCATTTT. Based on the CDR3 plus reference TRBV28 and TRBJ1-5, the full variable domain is DVKVTQSSRYLVKRTGEKVFLECVQDMDHENMFWYRQDPGLGLRLIYFSYDVKMKEKGDIPEGYSVSREKKERFSLILESASTNQTSMYLCASSSPGAGNQPQHFGDGTRLSIL.

The CDR3 coding sequence is TGTGCCAGTGGGGGGGGGATGTCACCCCTCCACTTT. Protein product: CASGGGMSPLHF. V gene TRBV12-3 or TRBV12-4 combines with J gene TRBJ1-6, with D perhaps TRBD1 (5 bases). CDR3 size: 12 residues. V was cut by 9 bases and J by 10 bases, with 13 bases left in between.